This is a list of T cell receptor beta chains from one sample in a study of beta chain features in type 1 diabetes. Data came from immunoSEQ multiplex PCR; TCRdb stores just in-frame clones and leaves some out. The sample includes 500,000 to 650,000 clones, around 12% seen only once; the top ten take more than 0.1%. Sample: naive CD4+ T cells from blood. Receptors were obtained from a man aged 25 to 45 with type 1 diabetes. The CDR3 runs from the conserved cysteine through the conserved F or W. The D gene is left open where the match is weak. Only part of the rows carry a size: once, few, many, or a class if the clone is expanded.

abundance	d_gene	v_gene	j_gene	CDR3aa	CDR3nt
-	TRBD2	TRBV6-1	TRBJ2-3	CASSVAGTTLVDTQYF	TGTGCCAGCAGTGTCGCCGGGACTACCCTGGTTGATACGCAGTATTTT
few	-	TRBV4-3	TRBJ2-3	CASSQDGLFTDTQYF	TGCGCCAGCAGCCAAGATGGGCTCTTCACAGATACGCAGTATTTT
-	-	TRBV2	TRBJ2-5	CASSDRRGETQYF	TGTGCCAGCAGTGACCGGCGGGGAGAGACCCAGTACTTC
-	TRBD1	TRBV4-2	TRBJ2-1	CASSRRDRGDSYNEQFF	TGTGCCAGCAGCCGCCGGGACAGGGGGGATTCCTACAATGAGCAGTTCTTC
-	-	TRBV10-3	TRBJ2-5	CAISDSGIGETQYF	TGTGCCATCAGTGATTCCGGGATAGGAGAGACCCAGTACTTC
-	TRBD2	TRBV27	TRBJ2-5	CASSFGLGGETQYF	TGTGCCAGCAGTTTCGGACTCGGGGGGGAGACCCAGTACTTC
-	-	TRBV5-1	TRBJ2-1	CASSLIGAATYNEQFF	TGCGCCAGCAGCTTAATCGGGGCAGCTACCTACAATGAGCAGTTCTTC
-	TRBD1	TRBV29-1	TRBJ1-5	CSAGQDNQPQHF	TGCAGCGCCGGACAGGACAATCAGCCCCAGCATTTT
-	TRBD1	TRBV4-3	TRBJ1-4	CASSQGDRDNEKLFF	TGCGCCAGCAGCCAAGGGGACAGGGACAATGAAAAACTGTTTTTT
few	-	TRBV2	TRBJ2-3	CASSDWQAQYF	TGTGCCAGCAGTGATTGGCAGGCGCAGTATTTT
-	TRBD2	TRBV6-5	TRBJ2-5	CASRSTGTSEETQYF	TGTGCCAGCAGGAGCACCGGGACTAGCGAAGAGACCCAGTACTTC
-	TRBD1	TRBV6-6	TRBJ1-2	CASSSLTGPVGYTF	TGTGCCAGCAGTTCCCTGACAGGGCCTGTAGGCTACACCTTC
-	-	TRBV4-3	TRBJ1-6	CASSQDPPERAYNSPLHF	TGCGCCAGCAGCCAAGATCCGCCAGAAAGGGCTTATAATTCACCCCTCCACTTT
-	TRBD2	TRBV2	TRBJ2-3	CASIRETGGTADTQYF	TGTGCCAGCATTCGTGAAACGGGGGGTACGGCAGATACGCAGTATTTT
-	TRBD1	TRBV7-2	TRBJ2-2	CASSSQGATGELFF	TGTGCCAGCAGCTCACAGGGGGCCACCGGGGAGCTGTTTTTT
few	TRBD1	TRBV7-2	TRBJ2-7	CASSFGQGSSYEQYF	TGTGCCAGCAGCTTCGGACAGGGAAGCTCCTACGAGCAGTACTTC
-	TRBD2	TRBV14	TRBJ2-1	CASSQAVLLAGGPNEQFF	TGTGCCAGCAGCCAAGCCGTATTACTAGCGGGGGGTCCTAATGAGCAGTTCTTC
-	-	TRBV12-5	TRBJ2-1	CASGFAGTKEFF	TGTGCTAGTGGTTTTGCCGGGACCAAAGAGTTCTTC
-	-	TRBV25-1	TRBJ2-7	CASSDLDVPYEQYF	TGTGCCAGCAGTGATCTGGACGTACCCTACGAGCAGTACTTC
few	TRBD1	TRBV19	TRBJ1-1	CATLPRIPGQGANTEAFF	TGTGCCACCCTCCCACGAATCCCGGGACAGGGGGCTAACACTGAAGCTTTCTTT